The next 21 T cell receptor beta chains were all read from a single sample in a study of shared clonotypes between healthy human individuals. Clones were sequenced by immunoSEQ multiplex PCR, and TCRdb holds only the in-frame ones, with some missing. This sample has around 2,000,000 clones; around 96% occur once, and the top ten carry 1.1%. Naive-designated CD8 cells lacked CD45RO, were positively enriched for CCR7, and omitted terminally differentiated effector memory CD45RA+ cells. The sequencing sample was made of naive CD8+ T cells sorted from blood. The origin of the receptors is a man between 18 and 35 years old in good health.

The rearrangement links TRBV2 to TRBJ1-1; no definite D call. The CDR3 sequence is 14 residues long. CDR1 SNHLY and CDR2 FYNNEI come from the germline V gene. V was cut by 3 bases and J by 2 bases, with 10 bases left in between. The CDR3 region has the DNA TGTGCCAGCAGTGAGTGGAGGGTAAACACTGAAGCTTTCTTT. Its protein is CASSEWRVNTEAFF. The full variable domain, rest sourced from reference TRBV2 and TRBJ1-1, is EPEVTQTPSHQVTQMGQEVILRCVPISNHLYFYWYRQILGQKVEFLVSFYNNEISEKSEIFDDQFSVERPDGSNFTLKIRSTKLEDSAMYFCASSEWRVNTEAFFGQGTRLTVV.

The chain has TRBV29-1 and TRBJ1-1; no clear D. The germline V gene has CDR1 SQVTM and CDR2 ANQGSEA. Trimming took 0 bases from V and 9 from J, leaving 14 bases between them. The CDR3 has 13 amino acids. The CDR3 nucleotides are TGCAGCGTTGAAGATACCCTGACTGTTAAAGCTTTCTTT. Its translation: CSVEDTLTVKAFF.

This chain uses TRBV15 with TRBJ1-6, with D perhaps TRBD1 (5 bases). The CDR3 sequence is 20 residues long. Germline loops: CDR1 LNHNV, CDR2 YYDKDF (reference sequence). V lost 6 bases to trimming and J lost 0 bases, with 24 bases between them. The CDR3 sequence is CATRDLGEGRLYSYNSPLHF. Written as DNA, the CDR3 is TGTGCCACCAGGGACCTGGGGGAGGGGAGGTTATACTCCTATAATTCACCCCTCCACTTT.

The chain recombines TRBV5-1 with TRBJ2-5; a weak D match, TRBD1 (5 bases). Germline CDR1 is SGHRS and CDR2 is YFSETQ. The V gene lost 0 bases and the J gene lost 1 base, with 10 bases spanning the gap. The CDR3 is made up of 15 amino acids. CDR3 region: CASSLVPGPQETQYF. CDR3 nucleotide sequence: TGCGCCAGCAGCTTGGTCCCAGGGCCCCAAGAGACCCAGTACTTC.

The chain carries TRBV28 and TRBJ2-3; D gene ambiguous. This CDR3 is built from 13 residues. The V end lost 5 bases, the J end lost 3 bases, and 9 bases lay between the germline ends. Germline CDR1 and CDR2: MDHEN and SYDVKM. The CDR3 loop reads CASSTGLTDTQYF. DNA for the CDR3: TGTGCCAGCAGTACGGGCCTGACAGATACGCAGTATTTT.

V and J are TRBV6-1 and TRBJ2-7; D might be TRBD1 or TRBD2, each matching 5 bases. Deletions cut 3 bases from V and 4 bases from J, with 16 bases between. Germline loops: CDR1 MNHNS, CDR2 SASEGT. This CDR3 has 15 residues. The CDR3 protein is CASSESGHPSYEQYF. The CDR3 coding sequence is TGTGCCAGCAGTGAGTCGGGGCATCCGAGTTACGAGCAGTACTTC.

The genes are TRBV7-9 and TRBJ2-2, with TRBD1 matching over 7 bases. V gave up 3 bases and J gave up 6 bases; unmatched junction bases: 4. The CDR3 is 14 residues long. CDR1 and CDR2 from the germline V gene are SEHNR and FQNEAQ (reference sequence). CDR3 coding DNA: TGTGCCAGCAGCTTCACAGGGGTGGCCGGGGAGCTGTTTTTT. This codes for CASSFTGVAGELFF.

The rearrangement uses TRBV2 and TRBJ2-7; 10 positions agree with TRBD2. This CDR3 has 15 residues. From germline, CDR1 is SNHLY and CDR2 FYNNEI. V trimming: 7 bases; J trimming: 0 bases; junction bases outside the gene matches: 6. This CDR3 reads CASIAGLADSYEQYF. The CDR3 DNA follows: TGTGCCAGCATCGCCGGACTAGCGGACTCCTACGAGCAGTACTTC.

As concerns this clone: The same CDR3 arises from other DNA sequences in this sample as well. V is TRBV19 and J is TRBJ2-7; 10 bases agree with TRBD1. With 5 bases clipped from V and 3 bases from J, the junction kept 4 bases outside the gene matches. CDR3 length: 14 residues. Germline V gene lookup returns CDR1 LNHDA and CDR2 SQIVND (reference sequence). The CDR3 DNA follows: TGTGCCAGTAGTCCGGGACAGGGGAACTACGAGCAGTACTTC. Its protein is CASSPGQGNYEQYF.

The rearrangement links TRBV11-2 to TRBJ2-7; D is unclear. Trimming took 1 base from V and 4 from J, leaving 8 bases between them. The germline gives CDR1 SGHAT, CDR2 FQNNGV. The CDR3 has 13 residues. The CDR3 is CASSLAAQYEQYF. CDR3 sequence (DNA): TGTGCCAGCAGCTTAGCGGCCCAGTACGAGCAGTACTTC. Full variable domain (outside the CDR3, taken from reference TRBV11-2 and TRBJ2-7): EAGVAQSPRYKIIEKRQSVAFWCNPISGHATLYWYQQILGQGPKLLIQFQNNGVVDDSQLPKDRFSAERLKGVDSTLKIQPAKLEDSAVYLCASSLAAQYEQYFGPGTRLTVT.

The rearrangement links TRBV10-1 to TRBJ2-7; 10 bases fit TRBD2. From germline, CDR1 is WNHNN and CDR2 SYGVQD (reference sequence). V was clipped by 0 bases and J by 4 bases; unmatched bases: 9. The CDR3 has 17 residues. In DNA, the CDR3 is TGCGCCAGCAGTGAGTCGCGGCTAGCGGGAGTAGGTTACGAGCAGTACTTC. Translation: CASSESRLAGVGYEQYF.

The V gene is TRBV5-4, the J gene TRBJ1-2; D is undetermined. The CDR3 loop spans 15 amino acids. V shed 3 bases and J shed 4 bases, with 16 bases lying between them. The germline CDR1 and CDR2 sequences are SGHNT and YYREEE (reference sequence). The CDR3 here is CASSWAGLSVYGYTF. Written as DNA, the CDR3 is TGTGCCAGCAGCTGGGCCGGGTTATCTGTCTATGGCTACACCTTC.

The V gene is TRBV6-1, the J gene TRBJ1-1; 7 nucleotides align to TRBD1. The CDR3 has 12 amino acids. In germline, CDR1 is MNHNS, CDR2 SASEGT. With V trimmed by 8 bases and J by 8 bases, 8 bases remained unmatched. CDR3 in DNA: TGTGCCAGCCGTACAGGGGCCCTGGAAGCTTTCTTT. It specifies CASRTGALEAFF.

This clone has only one observation. Other DNA sequences of this sample code for an identical CDR3. This chain uses TRBV7-9 with TRBJ2-5, with 9 positions matching TRBD2. The germline V gene encodes CDR1 SEHNR and CDR2 FQNEAQ (reference sequence). The CDR3 is made up of 14 amino acids. V lost 4 bases, J lost 1 base, and 1 base stayed unmatched. The CDR3 reads CASSSSGVQETQYF. CDR3 DNA: TGTGCCAGCAGCTCTAGCGGGGTCCAAGAGACCCAGTACTTC.

The rearrangement uses TRBV27 and TRBJ2-7, with 8 nucleotides matching TRBD2. The CDR3 loop spans 15 amino acids. Germline assignment: CDR1 MNHEY and CDR2 SMNVEV (reference sequence). Losses at the gene ends were 5 bases for V and 4 bases for J; bases not matched to a gene: 10. In nucleotides, the CDR3 is TGTGCCAGCAGTGGGAGTAGCGGGGTGATTTACGAGCAGTACTTC. The encoded protein is CASSGSSGVIYEQYF.

The chain uses TRBV6-5 and TRBJ1-6; 12 nucleotides line up with TRBD1. The CDR3 runs to 15 residues. The V and J ends lost 6 bases and 7 bases, in that order; junction bases with no gene match: 4. CDR1 MNHEY and CDR2 SVGAGI come from the germline V gene. The CDR3 is CASSLGQGANSPLHF. CDR3 coding DNA: TGTGCCAGCAGCCTGGGACAGGGGGCCAATTCACCCCTCCACTTT.

The chain joins TRBV19 to TRBJ1-2, with D unresolved. The V end lost 7 bases, the J end lost 3 bases, and 15 bases lay between the germline ends. CDR1 is LNHDA, CDR2 SQIVND, per germline (reference sequence). The CDR3 spans 14 residues. CDR3 loop: CASTIGFSDYGYTF. The DNA for the CDR3 is TGTGCCAGTACCATAGGTTTCAGTGACTATGGCTACACCTTC.

This clone was recorded only once. Written as DNA, the CDR3 is TGTGCCAGCAGCTTAAGCACAGGGAGCTCCTACAATGAGCAGTTCTTC. Its translation: CASSLSTGSSYNEQFF. This sequence joins TRBV7-2 and TRBJ2-1; possibly TRBD1 for D (6 bases). The length of the CDR3 is 16 residues. The germline V gene encodes CDR1 SGHTA and CDR2 FQGNSA. Trimming took off 2 bases at V and 0 bases at J, with 11 bases between the two ends.

Notes on this clone: The sample contains more than one DNA sequence encoding this CDR3. The chain employs TRBV30 and TRBJ1-1, with 7 bases that match TRBD1. Germline V gene sequence: CDR1 GTSNPN, CDR2 SVGIG (reference sequence). After removal of 0 bases from V and 0 bases from J, the junction contained 1 base not matched to a gene. The CDR3 has 14 residues. CDR3 in amino acids: CAWSVGTVNTEAFF. The CDR3 coding sequence is TGTGCCTGGAGTGTTGGGACAGTGAACACTGAAGCTTTCTTT.

The genes are TRBV27 and TRBJ2-7, with 7 nucleotides matching TRBD1. This CDR3 is built from 14 residues. Germline lookup yields CDR1 MNHEY and CDR2 SMNVEV (reference sequence). With V trimmed by 4 bases and J by 1 base, 4 bases remained unmatched. The CDR3 nucleotides are TGTGCCAGCAGTTCGTGGGACAGATCCTACGAGCAGTACTTC. Residues: CASSSWDRSYEQYF.

The chain employs TRBV7-6 and TRBJ2-7; weak D call: TRBD2 (6 bases). The V end lost 5 bases, the J end lost 5 bases, and 10 bases lay between the germline ends. The germline CDR1 and CDR2 sequences are SGHVS and FNYEAQ. CDR3 size: 12 residues. This CDR3 reads CASSGTPDEQYF. The CDR3 DNA is TGTGCCAGCAGCGGGACTCCCGACGAGCAGTACTTC.